This T cell receptor (beta chain) was retrieved from a study of blood T cell repertoires in COVID-19 (dated by TCRdb to the early 2020s). Notes on the research overall: Collaborator samples came from the United States, Italy and Spain and covered acute and convalescent phases of COVID-19. The prospective study material was composed of cDNA or gDNA derived from T cells, B-cell-depleted T cells, or PBMCs. Subjects who had been exposed to COVID-19, were actively infected with it, or had recovered from it provided the deeply sampled blood TCRbeta repertoires that made up the dataset. The repertoires were made available in a free public database intended to serve as a resource for research on the immune response to SARS-CoV-2. The samples were drawn from two sources: the first 160 participants of the ongoing ImmuneRACE study, and about 1,300 subjects contributed by 6 global collaborators. Nearly every sample came with metadata listing a de-identified subject ID, COVID-19 status, age in years and sex. HLA class I and class II types, where available, came from metadata supplied by the sample provider rather than from assay-based typing. Beyond this particular receptor, the publication reports: The quantity of clinical and demographic metadata differed by source and by participant and was supplied without curation.

Here V drops 0 bases and J drops 1 base, and the junction holds 9 bases not matched to any gene. The CDR3, from cysteine to phenylalanine, totals 19 residues. Only the CDR3 portion is preserved as DNA: 57 bases, with reading frame beginning at the first base. Reading the germline V gene gives CDR1 MGHRA and CDR2 YSYEKL. Comments on this clone: Its target antigen remains unknown. Base quality data are lacking; no much larger clone is found one base away.

Whole blood was collected in K2EDTA tubes by collaborating institutions according to the institutions' own protocols. For TCRbeta analysis, collaborator samples were shipped as frozen whole blood, as isolated PBMCs, or as DNA extracted from either sample type. TCRbeta CDR3 regions were amplified from genomic DNA by means of the immunoSEQ Assay, a bias-controlled multiplex PCR. As for the authors' bioinformatics: The number of nucleated cells in each sample was estimated by amplification of reference gene primers within the assay. To quantify the absolute abundance of each unique TCRbeta CDR3 rearrangement, sequence reads were collapsed and filtered. For each sample, productive Simpson clonality was calculated as the square root of Simpson's diversity index over productive rearrangements. TCRdb carries this immuneACCESS record with in-frame sequences only. Its versions omit some clonotypes, under half of them owing to an unresolved V gene in the studies checked, with the rest unexplained. V and J calls and clone size are as listed in that table; D and trimming were resolved from the DNA. This sample has about 190,000 clones in its table, and roughly nine tenths of those were observed once. The ten top clones hold roughly 2% of the sample.

This TCR came from a man in his 70s with active or convalescent COVID-19. The rearrangement combines TRBV4-1 with TRBJ2-1; TRBD2 lines up with 10 middle nucleotides. Sequenced sample: peripheral blood. This receptor carries the CDR3 CASSQDRASGGPSYNEQFF. At the DNA level, the sequence is TGCGCCAGCAGCCAAGATCGCGCTAGCGGGGGTCCTTCCTACAATGAGCAGTTCTTC.